What follows describes a single T cell receptor beta chain. In the PCR, 60 Vbeta and 13 Jbeta primers were used. Produced via immunoSEQ multiplex PCR; TCRdb's table is partial and in-frame only. The sample yields around 100,000 clones, about 59% seen once. Per the germline V gene, CDR1 is SGHTA and CDR2 is FQGNSA. The CDR3 is 17 residues long. V trimming: 5 bases; J trimming: 2 bases; junction bases outside the gene matches: 12. These data are taken from a study of cytomegalovirus exposure and HLA in healthy donors. Material: PBMCs. The V gene is TRBV7-2, the J gene TRBJ2-3, with TRBD2 identical over 8 bases. This clonotype was obtained from a man between 25 and 39 years old in good health and CMV-seropositive. The CDR3 loop is CASSPALGLGNTDTQYF. CDR3 nucleotide sequence: TGTGCCAGCAGCCCGGCGTTGGGACTAGGCAACACAGATACGCAGTATTTT.